The 23 T cell receptor beta chains in this list originate from one sample, sequenced in a study of identifying expanded T cells in peripheral blood. The method was immunoSEQ multiplex PCR; TCRdb's version includes in-frame clones alone and lacks a portion of them. The sample records about 100,000 clones, approximately 90% being singletons. What was sequenced was blood. The source is a person aged 18 to 70 in good health.

A few counts support this clone. The chain combines TRBV2 with TRBJ1-2; 7 nucleotides agree with TRBD1. Unmatched junction bases numbered 5, after V lost 6 bases and J lost 1 base. The V gene's germline CDR1 is SNHLY and CDR2 FYNNEI. There are 14 residues in the CDR3. The CDR3 reads CASRKTGLNYGYTF. CDR3 DNA: TGTGCCAGCAGGAAGACAGGGCTTAACTATGGCTACACCTTC.

The chain recombines TRBV5-4 with TRBJ1-1, with TRBD1 as a possible D gene (5 bases). V lost 4 bases and J 1 base, leaving 14 bases between the germline ends. CDR1 is SGHNT, CDR2 YYREEE, per germline (reference sequence). CDR3 length equals 15 residues. Written as DNA, the CDR3 is TGTGCCAGCAGCCCTGGGGCAGGCGGGAACACTGAAGCTTTCTTT. As protein: CASSPGAGGNTEAFF.

V is TRBV4-3 and J is TRBJ2-1; D not resolved. The V gene's germline CDR1 is LGHNA and CDR2 YSLEER. Trimming removed 0 bases from V and 7 bases from J, with 10 bases in between. The CDR3 extends over 14 amino acids. The CDR3 sequence is CASSQEPRSNEQFF. CDR3 sequence (DNA): TGCGCCAGCAGCCAAGAACCGCGTTCTAATGAGCAGTTCTTC.

The chain employs TRBV11-2 and TRBJ2-7; D could derive from TRBD1 or TRBD2 (5 bases each). Germline V CDR1 and CDR2: SGHAT, FQNNGV. V lost 4 bases, J lost 10 bases, and 17 bases lay in between. The CDR3 runs 13 residues. The CDR3 loop is CASSSDGDRPQYF. The CDR3 bases are TGTGCCAGCAGCTCCGATGGGGACCGTCCCCAGTACTTC.

V usage is TRBV19 and J usage is TRBJ2-7; 10 positions match TRBD1. This CDR3 spans 18 amino acids. CDR1 is LNHDA, CDR2 SQIVND, per germline (reference sequence). V lost 5 bases and J lost 0; bases outside the gene matches: 13. This chain's CDR3 is CASSPRDRGLLTSYEQYF. Here the CDR3 DNA reads TGTGCCAGTAGTCCCCGGGACAGGGGTCTTTTGACCTCCTACGAGCAGTACTTC.

The chain couples TRBV4-1 to TRBJ1-2; TRBD1 might be the D (6 bases). CDR3 length equals 15 residues. V lost 0 bases to trimming and J lost 5 bases, with 13 bases between them. CDR1 is MGHRA, CDR2 YSYEKL, per germline. The CDR3 nucleotides read TGCGCCAGCAGCCAAGATCGCGGAGGGGGTTATGGCTACACCTTC. Translating gives CASSQDRGGGYGYTF.

The chain employs TRBV11-3 and TRBJ2-1, with D maybe TRBD2 (5 bases). Trimming stripped 5 bases from V and 6 bases from J, with 14 bases between. The CDR3 covers 14 residues. CDR1 and CDR2 from the germline V gene are SGHNT and YENEEA. The CDR3 sequence is CASSLTGYGNEQFF. CDR3 nucleotide sequence: TGTGCCAGCAGCCTAACGGGATATGGCAATGAGCAGTTCTTC.

V and J are TRBV6-6 and TRBJ1-1; D ambiguous. Looked up from germline, CDR1 is MNHNY and CDR2 is SVGAGI (reference sequence). The CDR3 covers 13 residues. The V gene lost 2 bases and the J gene lost 4 bases, with 8 bases spanning the gap. The CDR3 sequence: CASSYRLATEAFF. In DNA, the CDR3 is TGTGCCAGCAGTTACCGGTTAGCCACTGAAGCTTTCTTT.

V is TRBV6-5 and J is TRBJ1-5, with no clear D. The CDR3 length is 13 residues. V lost 3 bases, J lost 1 base, and 4 bases lay in between. Germline V gives CDR1 MNHEY, CDR2 SVGAGI. CDR3 nucleotide sequence: TGTGCCAGCAGTTATGGGAGCAATCAGCCCCAGCATTTT. This encodes CASSYGSNQPQHF.

The chain employs TRBV18 and TRBJ1-6, with TRBD1 matching over 7 bases. The length of the CDR3 is 14 residues. Germline CDR1 reads KGHSH; CDR2 reads LQKENI. V was pared by 2 bases and J by 6 bases, with 1 base of the junction left unmatched. The CDR3 DNA is TGTGCCAGCTCACCAGACAGGGCTAATTCACCCCTCCACTTT. The encoded protein is CASSPDRANSPLHF.

The chain couples TRBV5-4 to TRBJ1-3, with TRBD1 matching over 7 bases. CDR3 length: 18 residues. V trimming: 4 bases; J trimming: 0 bases; junction bases outside the gene matches: 13. Germline-derived CDR1 and CDR2 are SGHNT and YYREEE (reference sequence). The CDR3 DNA reads as TGTGCCAGCAGCCGAAATGAGAAAAGGGGGCCCTCTGGAAACACCATATATTTT. It yields the protein CASSRNEKRGPSGNTIYF.

The V and J genes are TRBV6-5 and TRBJ2-7; 10 positions match TRBD1. The V gene's germline CDR1 is MNHEY and CDR2 SVGAGI. The CDR3 extends over 14 amino acids. The J segment lost 5 bases and the V segment lost 4 bases, leaving 5 bases of the junction unmatched. The CDR3 reads CASSFTTGGNEQYF. CDR3 DNA: TGTGCCAGCAGTTTTACGACAGGGGGCAACGAGCAGTACTTC.

This rearrangement joins TRBV28 to TRBJ1-4; possible D gene TRBD1, 6 bases. Germline CDR1 reads MDHEN; CDR2 reads SYDVKM. V lost 5 bases to trimming and J lost 0 bases, with 16 bases between them. This CDR3 has 17 amino acids. The CDR3 DNA reads as TGTGCCAGCAGTGAATTCGAACGGGACACAACTAATGAAAAACTGTTTTTT. Protein sequence: CASSEFERDTTNEKLFF.

This chain connects TRBV5-4 to TRBJ1-2; D perhaps matches TRBD1 (6 bases). The CDR3 spans 13 residues. Germline CDR1 is SGHNT and CDR2 is YYREEE (reference sequence). V was trimmed by 3 bases and J by 5 bases, leaving 11 bases between them. In DNA form, the CDR3 reads TGTGCCAGCAGCTCAAACAGGGAATATGGCTACACCTTC. Translated: CASSSNREYGYTF.

The chain combines TRBV5-1 with TRBJ2-1; 11 bases match TRBD1. This CDR3 comprises 20 residues. CDR1 SGHRS and CDR2 YFSETQ come from the germline V gene. V shed 5 bases, J shed 3 bases, and the junction held 19 bases outside the gene matches. CDR3 sequence: CASRLHGGQGAQEFYNEQFF. As DNA, the CDR3 is TGCGCCAGCAGACTCCACGGCGGACAGGGGGCACAAGAATTCTACAATGAGCAGTTCTTC.

The chain joins TRBV5-1 to TRBJ2-7, with D tentatively TRBD1 (5 bases). The CDR3 consists of 12 residues. The germline V gene encodes CDR1 SGHRS and CDR2 YFSETQ. V lost 4 bases to trimming and J lost 3 bases, with 8 bases between them. CDR3 residues: CASSQGGYEQYF. The CDR3 nucleotides read TGCGCCAGCAGCCAGGGTGGCTACGAGCAGTACTTC.

The CDR3 here is CAWSYFSGELFF. CDR3 coding DNA: TGTGCCTGGAGTTACTTTAGCGGGGAGCTGTTTTTT. V and J are TRBV30 and TRBJ2-2; D unclear. The CDR3 is 12 amino acids. Germline CDR1 and CDR2: GTSNPN and SVGIG (reference sequence). V lost 2 bases and J lost 7, with 8 bases in between.

The CDR3 nucleotides read TGTGCCAGCAGCTTGAGGGGGACCCAGTACTTC. Its protein product is CASSLRGTQYF. J is TRBJ2-5 and V is TRBV13; perhaps D is TRBD1 or TRBD2 (5 bases each). Trimming pared 3 bases from V and 7 bases from J, leaving 6 bases between. The V gene's germline CDR1 is PRHDT and CDR2 FYEKMQ (reference sequence). CDR3 length equals 11 residues.

This chain connects TRBV7-2 to TRBJ1-2; D is perhaps TRBD1 (5 bases). V was pared by 5 bases and J by 4 bases, with 11 bases between. Germline V gene sequence: CDR1 SGHTA, CDR2 FQGNSA. CDR3 length equals 13 residues. The CDR3 here is CASSGGFGYGYTF. The CDR3 DNA is TGTGCCAGCAGCGGGGGGTTCGGCTATGGCTACACCTTC.

CDR3 loop: CSVSGDQEQYF. The CDR3 DNA sequence: TGCAGCGTCTCAGGGGACCAAGAGCAGTACTTC. The chain is built from TRBV29-1 and TRBJ2-7, with D possibly matching TRBD1 (6 bases). The germline V gene has CDR1 SQVTM and CDR2 ANQGSEA. The CDR3 runs to 11 residues. V was cut by 6 bases and J by 7 bases, with 13 bases left in between.

The V call is TRBV7-9, the J call TRBJ1-1; TRBD1 matches at 7 bases. Trimming removed 1 base from V and 1 base from J; junction bases left unmatched: 0. From germline, CDR1 is SEHNR and CDR2 FQNEAQ (reference sequence). The CDR3 is made up of 14 amino acids. The CDR3 sequence: CASSLDRGNTEAFF. DNA for the CDR3: TGTGCCAGCAGCTTAGACAGGGGGAACACTGAAGCTTTCTTT. The full variable domain, in which reference TRBV7-9 and TRBJ1-1 provide the parts outside the CDR3, is DTGVSQNPRHKITKRGQNVTFRCDPISEHNRLYWYRQTLGQGPEFLTYFQNEAQLEKSRLLSDRFSAERPKGSFSTLEIQRTEQGDSAMYLCASSLDRGNTEAFFGQGTRLTVV.

The chain combines TRBV5-6 with TRBJ2-4, with TRBD2 matching over 9 bases. The germline V gene encodes CDR1 SGHDT and CDR2 YYEEEE. The CDR3 contains 16 residues. Trimming cost V 0 bases and J 3 bases; bases outside gene matches: 4. CDR3 coding DNA: TGTGCCAGCAGCTTGGTGCGGGGGGGCGTCAAAAACATTCAGTACTTC. Translation gives CASSLVRGGVKNIQYF.

The chain uses TRBV7-9 and TRBJ1-6, with TRBD1 identical over 7 bases. After removal of 1 base from V and 0 bases from J, the junction contained 3 bases not matched to a gene. Germline-derived CDR1 and CDR2 are SEHNR and FQNEAQ (reference sequence). This CDR3 has 17 amino acids. This CDR3 reads CASSLGGQSSYNSPLHF. The CDR3 DNA reads as TGTGCCAGCAGCTTAGGGGGACAGAGCTCCTATAATTCACCCCTCCACTTT.